This TCR beta chain was retrieved from a study of T cell responses to AZD1222 COVID-19 vaccine (dated by TCRdb to the early 2020s). Context from the whole study: A total of about 230 trial participants underwent TCR sequencing, of whom about 210 received two doses of AZD1222 and around 25 received two doses of the MenACWY control vaccine. Trial participants were enrolled into age subgroups of 18-55, 56-69 and 70-plus years, which contained around 150, 29 and 61 TCR-sequenced participants, respectively.

The CDR3 regions of human TCRbeta chains were analyzed by immunosequencing. Concerning the study's data processing: TCRs in the repertoires were compared against a reference library of SARS-CoV-2-specific TCRs that had been generated with the MIRA antigen-specificity platform. Breadth was defined as the fraction of unique TCRs that were SARS-CoV-2-associated, and depth was defined as the fraction of total T cells that were SARS-CoV-2-associated. Using the MIRA data, each spike-specific TCR was assigned both to the spike region to which the TCR was reactive and to a CD4 or CD8 class. Log10-transformed breadth and depth values were compared by one-way ANOVA with Sidak's multiple comparisons tests. TCRdb took this table from immuneACCESS and kept in-frame rearrangements with V and J called. Such tables lack part of the clones; where checked against another copy, unresolved V genes explain under half of the gap, and the rest is unexplained. That table supplies the V and J calls and clone size; D and trimming were determined from the DNA. The sample profile shows 70,000 to 95,000 clones; roughly 90% of them were found once. The top ten constitute around 4.5% of the sample.

Remarks on this clone: Its antigen has not been determined. Base qualities are not at hand, and no much larger clone is one base apart.

The sample's time point label, in plain terms: baseline before first vaccination. Read against the paper, the sample's treatment or condition label means: meningococcal conjugate vaccine given as trial control. Vaccinee samples were obtained from the UK trials COV001 and COV002, which included a single-blind randomized controlled phase 2/3 trial of AZD1222 (ChAdOx1 nCoV-19) in healthy adults. Trial participant PBMC samples were collected at day 0 and day 28 after the second dose for TCRbeta chain sequencing. What the research found in general, with its limitations: In the small 56-69-year group, the increase in depth fell short of significance, most likely because of low power. Participants were mostly white British and included more females than males, and it was suggested by the authors that clonal diversity may have been underestimated. CD4 TCRs associated with the vaccine covered the entire spike protein, and the dominant responses were in regions 160-218 and 743-854. Epitopes outside the regions mutated in the B.1.351 and B.1.1.7 variants were reportedly recognized by nearly half of the unique spike-specific TCRs. Because no samples from the day 14 peak response were available, repertoires could be characterized only after the peak T cell response. Conclusions about previously exposed vaccinees are limited, since just six AZD1222 recipients were seropositive for SARS-CoV-2 at baseline. Spike-specific TCR breadth and depth rose significantly after two AZD1222 doses compared with day 0 and with MenACWY recipients.

The sequencing used peripheral blood, collected on day 0 of MenACWY control vaccination. This TCR derives from an adult in good health.

The CDR3 here reads CPFRDKATGELFF. The DNA sequence is given as TGTCCCTTCCGGGACAAGGCCACCGGGGAGCTGTTTTTT. This sequence uses TRBV24-1 and TRBJ2-2; the D gene is perhaps TRBD1, from 6 matching bases. The germline V gene sets CDR1 to KGHDR and CDR2 to SFDVKD. Inclusive of the bounding cysteine and phenylalanine, the CDR3 is 13 residues long. Only the CDR3 portion is preserved as DNA: 39 bases, with reading frame beginning at the first base.